This is a list of T cell receptor beta chains from one sample in a study of T cells in Graves' hyperthyroidism and ophthalmopathy. TCRdb processed the multiplex PCR reads anew with MiXCR; each CDR3 protein has one entry. The table shows more than 450,000 distinct CDR3 sequences, with 13% to 15% occurring only once. What was sequenced was blood. All receptors come from a woman in her forties with Graves' hyperthyroidism. The CDR3 runs from the conserved cysteine through the conserved F or W. A D gene is named only where the DNA matches it firmly. Clone size appears in some rows only: once, few, many, or a class for an expanded clone.

J: TRBJ1-5; V: TRBV4-1; size: few; D: NA; CDR3: CASSQAPGMGNQPQHF; DNA: TGCGCCAGCAGCCAAGCCCCAGGGATGGGCAATCAGCCCCAGCATTTT
J: TRBJ2-1; V: TRBV20-1; size: NA; D: NA; CDR3: CSALHDVALNGQFF; DNA: TGCAGTGCCCTTCACGACGTAGCTCTCAATGGGCAGTTCTTC
J: TRBJ2-5; V: TRBV11-2; size: many; D: NA; CDR3: CASSPDYDETQYF; DNA: TGTGCCAGCAGCCCTGACTATGATGAGACCCAGTACTTC
J: TRBJ1-1; V: TRBV27; size: many; D: TRBD1; CDR3: CASSSYRGRIEAFF; DNA: TGTGCCAGCAGTTCCTACAGGGGCCGTATTGAAGCTTTCTTT
J: TRBJ1-4; V: TRBV5-6; size: NA; D: TRBD1; CDR3: CASSPSPGQGQDEKLFF; DNA: TGTGCCAGCAGCCCATCCCCGGGACAGGGTCAGGACGAAAAACTGTTTTTT
J: TRBJ1-4; V: TRBV5-1; size: NA; D: NA; CDR3: CASSSWTDSTNEKLFF; DNA: TGCGCCAGCAGCTCCTGGACAGACTCAACTAATGAAAAACTGTTTTTT
J: TRBJ1-5; V: TRBV7-2; size: NA; D: TRBD1; CDR3: CASSLKGAGQPQHF; DNA: TGTGCCAGCAGCTTAAAGGGGGCAGGTCAGCCCCAGCATTTT
J: TRBJ2-1; V: TRBV27; size: NA; D: TRBD2; CDR3: CASSSLGAGGSNEQFF; DNA: TGTGCCAGCAGTTCCCTTGGGGCGGGAGGTTCCAATGAGCAGTTCTTC
J: TRBJ1-4; V: TRBV28; size: many; D: NA; CDR3: CASSFVQGNEKLFF; DNA: TGTGCCAGCAGTTTCGTACAGGGTAATGAAAAACTGTTTTTT
J: TRBJ1-1; V: TRBV6-1; size: few; D: NA; CDR3: CASREPGQNTEAFF; DNA: TGTGCCAGCAGAGAACCGGGTCAGAACACTGAAGCTTTCTTT
J: TRBJ2-2; V: TRBV27; size: few; D: TRBD2; CDR3: CASSTMPTRLAGGRTGELFF; DNA: TGTGCCAGCAGTACCATGCCCACCCGACTAGCGGGAGGGCGTACCGGGGAGCTGTTTTTT
J: TRBJ1-1; V: TRBV30; size: many; D: NA; CDR3: CAWSFNTEAFF; DNA: TGTGCCTGGAGTTTCAACACTGAAGCTTTCTTT
J: TRBJ1-6; V: TRBV3-1; size: many; D: NA; CDR3: CASSQGSPLHF; DNA: TGCGCCAGCAGCCAAGGTTCACCCCTCCACTTT
J: TRBJ2-7; V: TRBV28; size: many; D: NA; CDR3: CASSLSVTGYYEQYF; DNA: TGTGCCAGCAGTTTATCTGTGACAGGATACTACGAGCAGTACTTC
J: TRBJ1-1; V: TRBV5-1; size: NA; D: NA; CDR3: CASRQPQGPYESEAFF; DNA: TGCGCCAGCAGACAACCCCAGGGCCCCTACGAATCTGAAGCTTTCTTT